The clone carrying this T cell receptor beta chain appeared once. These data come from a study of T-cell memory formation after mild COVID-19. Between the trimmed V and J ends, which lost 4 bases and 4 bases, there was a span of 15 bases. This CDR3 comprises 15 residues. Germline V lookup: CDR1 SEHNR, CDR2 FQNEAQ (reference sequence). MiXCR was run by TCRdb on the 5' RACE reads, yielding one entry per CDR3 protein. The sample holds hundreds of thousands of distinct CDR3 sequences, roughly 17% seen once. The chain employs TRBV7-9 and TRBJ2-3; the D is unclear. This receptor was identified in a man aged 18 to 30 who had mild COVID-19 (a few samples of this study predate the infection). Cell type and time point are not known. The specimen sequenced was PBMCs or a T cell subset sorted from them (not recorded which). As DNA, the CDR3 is TGTGCCAGCAGCTCCCTCGGTGGTTCGGCAGATACGCAGTATTTT. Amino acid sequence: CASSSLGGSADTQYF. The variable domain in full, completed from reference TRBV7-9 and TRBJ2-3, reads DTGVSQNPRHKITKRGQNVTFRCDPISEHNRLYWYRQTLGQGPEFLTYFQNEAQLEKSRLLSDRFSAERPKGSFSTLEIQRTEQGDSAMYLCASSSLGGSADTQYFGPGTRLTVL.